This T cell receptor (beta chain) was obtained from a study of vaccination and CD4 T cells after COVID-19. Across the whole study: Overlapping spike pools from SARS-CoV-2 and HCoV-NL63, HCoV-OC43 and HCoV-229E served as culture stimuli.

As to this clonotype: Its cognate antigen is unknown.

An Oncomine TCR Beta short-read assay was used to sequence the DNA from cultured CD4+ T cells. From the PCR reads, TCRdb called clonotypes with MiXCR, one entry per CDR3 protein. The sample holds just over 15,000 distinct CDR3 sequences, over 45% seen once. Treatment of the sample: approximately nine-day PBMC culture with coronavirus spike peptide pools or control peptides (ViraFEST assay). Negative selection isolated the CD4+ T cells once the cells had been cultured for around 11 days. The CDR3 totals 15 residues. The V gene end was trimmed by 9 bases and the J gene end by 1 base; junction bases not matched to a gene: 11. The V gene's germline CDR1 is MRHNA and CDR2 SNTAGT. General study findings and limits: The median number of SARS-CoV-2-reactive clonotypes increased from about 20 to 38, a change that did not reach significance.

The sample consisted of CD4+ T cells from blood, cultured in vitro, taken before SARS-CoV-2 vaccination. The origin of this receptor is a human donor who had recovered from COVID-19. The rearrangement uses TRBV6-4 and TRBJ1-2; TRBD1 aligns across 7 bases. CDR3 sequence reads: CASPLRGYVNYGYTF. CDR3 in DNA: TGTGCCAGTCCACTCAGGGGGTACGTTAACTATGGCTACACCTTC.